The sequence of this TCR beta chain was determined in a study of shared clonotypes between healthy human individuals. Trimming cost V 2 bases and J 0 bases, with 11 bases left between them. CDR1 is KGHSH, CDR2 LQKENI, per germline. The CDR3 covers 16 residues. General study results and limits: Generation of non-shared clonotypes was less probable than generation of clonotypes shared by all four donors.

For sorted subsets, 200 ng DNA per replicate equaled about 27,000 T cell genomes. Data came from immunoSEQ multiplex PCR; TCRdb stores just in-frame clones and leaves some out. The sample includes about 2 million clones, roughly 94% of them seen just once. Concerning this clone: Its cognate antigen is unknown.

Naive CD8 cells lacked CD45RO, underwent positive selection for CCR7 and left out terminally differentiated effector memory CD45RA+ cells. Donors included only healthy HIV-negative adults lacking recent acute infections or vaccinations. This receptor was obtained from a man aged 18-30 years in good health. Sequenced sample: naive CD8+ T cells sorted from blood. V and J are TRBV18 and TRBJ2-4; a weak D match, TRBD2 (6 bases). The CDR3 nucleotides are TGTGCCAGCTCACCAATCGGGGGAGAAGCCAAAAACATTCAGTACTTC. Amino acids: CASSPIGGEAKNIQYF.